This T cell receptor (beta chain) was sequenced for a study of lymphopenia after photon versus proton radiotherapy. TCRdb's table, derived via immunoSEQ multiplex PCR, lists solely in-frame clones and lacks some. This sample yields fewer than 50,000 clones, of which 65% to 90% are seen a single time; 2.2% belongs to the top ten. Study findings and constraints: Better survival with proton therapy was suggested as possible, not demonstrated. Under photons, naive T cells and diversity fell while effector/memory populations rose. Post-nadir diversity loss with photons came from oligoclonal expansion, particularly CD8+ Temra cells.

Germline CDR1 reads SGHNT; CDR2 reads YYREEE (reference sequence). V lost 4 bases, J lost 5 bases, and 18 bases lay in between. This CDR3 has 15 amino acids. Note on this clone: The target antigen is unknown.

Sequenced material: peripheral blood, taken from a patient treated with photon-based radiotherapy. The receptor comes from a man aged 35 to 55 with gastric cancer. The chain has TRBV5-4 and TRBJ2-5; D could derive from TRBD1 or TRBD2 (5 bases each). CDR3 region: CASSVGREGWETQYF. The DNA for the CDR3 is TGTGCCAGCAGCGTGGGTCGAGAGGGGTGGGAGACCCAGTACTTC. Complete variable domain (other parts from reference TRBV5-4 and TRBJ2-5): ETGVTQSPTHLIKTRGQQVTLRCSSQSGHNTVSWYQQALGQGPQFIFQYYREEENGRGNFPPRFSGLQFPNYSSELNVNALELDDSALYLCASSVGREGWETQYFGPGTRLLVL.